These 16 T cell receptor beta chains came from one sample sequenced in a study of human T cells and chemical hapten exposure. The sample's time point: pre-sensitization, week 0. The sample's treatment: therapeutic diphenylcyclopropenone sensitization with weekly scalp DPC. TCRdb ran MiXCR on the RACE reads and lists one entry per CDR3 protein. The table has approximately 77,000 distinct CDR3 sequences, 12% to 15% seen once. Material: whole blood, obtained in connection with sensitization to the hapten diphenylcyclopropenone (DPC). The receptors derive from a woman between 45 and 60 years old with alopecia areata. Some clones in this sample may be carry-over from other donors' samples.

Many counts were recorded for this clonotype. V gene TRBV12-3 or TRBV12-4 combines with J gene TRBJ2-7, with 12 bases lining up with TRBD2. The CDR3 has 19 amino acids. Germline trimming cut 0 bases from V and 0 bases from J; bases unmatched to any gene: 9. The CDR3 nucleotides are TGTGCCAGCAGTTTAGCGCTCCCTAGCGGGAGGGCCCTCTCCTACGAGCAGTACTTC. It yields the protein CASSLALPSGRALSYEQYF.

This clonotype has more than one count but fewer than ten. The genes are TRBV29-1 and TRBJ2-1, with 10 bases aligning to TRBD2. The CDR3 loop spans 15 amino acids. V shed 5 bases, J shed 0 bases, and the junction held 4 bases outside the gene matches. Germline CDR1 SQVTM, CDR2 ANQGSEA. For the CDR3, the DNA is TGCAGCGTTTTCAGCGGGAGGGCCTCCTACAATGAGCAGTTCTTC. It encodes CSVFSGRASYNEQFF.

This clonotype was seen a handful of times. This chain links TRBV19 with TRBJ2-1; 10 positions match TRBD2. The CDR3 spans 16 residues. Per the germline V gene, CDR1 is LNHDA and CDR2 is SQIVND (reference sequence). V was pared by 4 bases and J by 4 bases, with 7 bases of the junction left unmatched. This CDR3 reads CASSRGGLAIYNEQFF. For the CDR3, the DNA is TGTGCCAGTAGTAGAGGGGGACTAGCGATATACAATGAGCAGTTCTTC.

This clonotype was observed a few times. V usage is TRBV29-1 and J usage is TRBJ2-7; 7 bases line up with TRBD1. The CDR3 runs to 15 residues. The germline V gene has CDR1 SQVTM and CDR2 ANQGSEA. The V and J ends lost 0 bases and 7 bases, in that order; junction bases with no gene match: 12. The CDR3 sequence is CSVEDTRQGPIEQYF. Written as DNA, the CDR3 is TGCAGCGTTGAAGACACACGACAGGGACCAATAGAGCAGTACTTC.

There are a few counts of this clonotype. V is TRBV20-1 and J is TRBJ1-1; TRBD1 aligns across 8 bases. The germline V gene encodes CDR1 DFQATT and CDR2 SNEGSKA (reference sequence). The CDR3 runs to 13 residues. CDR3: CSTPDRVSTEAFF. The CDR3, as DNA: TGCAGCACCCCGGACAGGGTTAGCACTGAAGCTTTCTTT.

V gene TRBV4-3 combines with J gene TRBJ2-7; 10 bases fit TRBD1. CDR1 and CDR2 (germline): LGHNA, YSLEER. This CDR3 spans 15 amino acids. V trimming: 5 bases; J trimming: 3 bases; junction bases outside the gene matches: 7. Here the CDR3 DNA reads TGCGCCAGCAGCGAAGCTGGGACAGGGGTCTACGAGCAGTACTTC. Its protein is CASSEAGTGVYEQYF.

The sample holds many counts of this clonotype. The chain is built from TRBV7-8 and TRBJ2-4, with TRBD2 matching over 13 bases. The CDR3 has 20 residues. Germline assignment: CDR1 SGHVS and CDR2 FQNEAQ. J gave up 1 base and V 1 base, and 10 bases lay outside the gene matches. CDR3 loop: CASSLGVGTSGIGAKNIQYF. Here the CDR3 DNA reads TGTGCCAGCAGCTTAGGAGTCGGGACTAGCGGGATTGGGGCCAAAAACATTCAGTACTTC.

The chain links TRBV2 to TRBJ1-4; 8 bases align to TRBD1. This CDR3 is 14 amino acids long. Germline loops: CDR1 SNHLY, CDR2 FYNNEI. V shed 7 bases and J 8 bases; nucleotides not matched to a gene: 9. CDR3 sequence: CASTGQGLREKLFF. The CDR3 DNA reads as TGTGCCAGCACCGGACAGGGTCTCAGGGAAAAACTGTTTTTT.

This clonotype has more than one count but fewer than ten. The chain uses TRBV30 and TRBJ1-4; 7 nucleotides align to TRBD1. V was clipped by 2 bases and J by 2 bases; unmatched bases: 8. CDR3 length equals 16 residues. In germline, CDR1 is GTSNPN, CDR2 SVGIG (reference sequence). CDR3 region: CAWSYGGGTTNEKLFF. The CDR3 coding sequence is TGTGCCTGGAGTTACGGAGGGGGCACGACTAATGAAAAACTGTTTTTT.

The V and J genes are TRBV28 and TRBJ2-7; the D gene is possibly TRBD1 (6 bases). The ends were cut back, 3 bases at V and 0 bases at J, with 21 bases in the middle. The germline CDR1 and CDR2 sequences are MDHEN and SYDVKM. The CDR3 loop spans 18 amino acids. CDR3 nucleotide sequence: TGTGCCAGCAGTTTCGGCAGGGGCTTGGTTATTGGCTCCTACGAGCAGTACTTC. It codes for CASSFGRGLVIGSYEQYF.

V is TRBV12-3 or TRBV12-4 and J is TRBJ2-3; 12 bases line up with TRBD2. CDR3 length: 16 residues. The J segment lost 6 bases and the V segment lost 2 bases, leaving 6 bases of the junction unmatched. The CDR3, as DNA: TGTGCCAGCAGTTTACCTAGCGGGAGGGCCAGGGATACGCAGTATTTT. Translation: CASSLPSGRARDTQYF.

This clonotype was observed once. The chain combines TRBV15 with TRBJ2-2; TRBD1 might be the D (6 bases). V gave up 8 bases and J gave up 1 base, with 11 bases separating them. The CDR3 sequence is 14 residues long. Germline CDR1 reads LNHNV; CDR2 reads YYDKDF (reference sequence). The CDR3 loop reads CATRWTVNTGELFF. The CDR3 coding sequence is TGTGCCACCCGTTGGACAGTGAACACCGGGGAGCTGTTTTTT.

This chain uses TRBV28 with TRBJ1-3, with D possibly being TRBD1 (5 bases). The CDR3 runs to 15 residues. V lost 5 bases and J lost 0, with 11 bases in between. Germline V CDR1 and CDR2: MDHEN, SYDVKM. As DNA, the CDR3 is TGTGCCAGCAGTCAATCAGACAGCTCTGGAAACACCATATATTTT. Translation: CASSQSDSSGNTIYF.

The rearrangement links TRBV29-1 to TRBJ1-1; D ambiguous. The V end was cut by 2 bases, the J end by 0 bases, with 7 bases between. Germline CDR1 and CDR2: SQVTM and ANQGSEA. CDR3 length equals 13 residues. CDR3 coding DNA: TGCAGCGTTGAAAGAGATGTGAACACTGAAGCTTTCTTT. This translates into CSVERDVNTEAFF.

V gene TRBV12-3 or TRBV12-4 combines with J gene TRBJ2-1, with 8 bases lining up with TRBD1. The trim removed 6 bases at V and 5 bases at J, leaving 12 bases unmatched. CDR3 length equals 16 residues. The CDR3 reads CASSQRWTGPDNEQFF. CDR3 DNA: TGTGCCAGCAGCCAACGTTGGACAGGGCCAGACAATGAGCAGTTCTTC.

A few counts support this clonotype. The V and J genes are TRBV10-2 and TRBJ2-7; 9 bases line up with TRBD1. Germline V lookup: CDR1 WSHSY, CDR2 SAAADI. V shed 5 bases, J shed 0 bases, and the junction held 2 bases outside the gene matches. The CDR3 is 14 amino acids. This chain's CDR3 is CASSRTGDSYEQYF. Here the CDR3 DNA reads TGCGCCAGCAGTAGGACAGGGGACTCCTACGAGCAGTACTTC.